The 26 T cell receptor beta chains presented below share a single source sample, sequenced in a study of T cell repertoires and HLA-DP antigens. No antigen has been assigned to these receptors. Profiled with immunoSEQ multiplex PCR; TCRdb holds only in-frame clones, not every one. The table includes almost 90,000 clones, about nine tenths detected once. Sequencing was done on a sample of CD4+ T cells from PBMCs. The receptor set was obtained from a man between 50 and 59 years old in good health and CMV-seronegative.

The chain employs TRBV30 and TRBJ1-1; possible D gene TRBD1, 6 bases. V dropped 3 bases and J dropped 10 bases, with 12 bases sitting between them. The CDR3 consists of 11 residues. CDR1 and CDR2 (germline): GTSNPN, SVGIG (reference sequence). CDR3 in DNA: TGTGCCTGGAGGAGGGGGGTAGGAGCTTTCTTT. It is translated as CAWRRGVGAFF.

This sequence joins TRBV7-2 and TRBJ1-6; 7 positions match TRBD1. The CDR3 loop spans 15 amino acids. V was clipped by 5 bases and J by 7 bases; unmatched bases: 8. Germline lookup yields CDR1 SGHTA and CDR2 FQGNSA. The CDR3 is CASSPGGQRNSPLHF. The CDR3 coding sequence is TGTGCCAGCAGCCCGGGGGGACAGAGAAATTCACCCCTCCACTTT. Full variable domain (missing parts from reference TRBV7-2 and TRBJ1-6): GAGVSQSPSNKVTEKGKDVELRCDPISGHTALYWYRQSLGQGLEFLIYFQGNSAPDKSGLPSDRFSAERTGGSVSTLTIQRTQQEDSAVYLCASSPGGQRNSPLHFGNGTRLTVT.

The CDR3 DNA sequence: TGTGCCAGCAGCTCCCTCCTGAGGCGGGGGGCATATGAGCAGTTCTTC. Translated, it gives CASSSLLRRGAYEQFF. This chain joins TRBV11-2 and TRBJ2-1; 8 bases agree with TRBD2. V lost 4 bases and J lost 8; bases outside the gene matches: 13. The CDR3 extends over 16 amino acids. The germline V gene has CDR1 SGHAT and CDR2 FQNNGV.

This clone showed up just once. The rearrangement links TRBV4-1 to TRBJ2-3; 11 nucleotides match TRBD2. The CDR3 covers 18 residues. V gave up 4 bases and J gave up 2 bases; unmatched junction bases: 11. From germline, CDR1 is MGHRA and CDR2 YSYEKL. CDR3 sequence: CASSPHSGLAAYTDTQYF. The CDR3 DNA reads TGCGCCAGCAGCCCACATTCGGGACTAGCGGCTTACACAGATACGCAGTATTTT.

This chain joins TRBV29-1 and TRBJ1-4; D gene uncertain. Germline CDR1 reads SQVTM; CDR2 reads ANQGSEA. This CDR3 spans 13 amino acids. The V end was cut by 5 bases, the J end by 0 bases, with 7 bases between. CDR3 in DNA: TGCAGCGTTTGCATTTCAACTAATGAAAAACTGTTTTTT. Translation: CSVCISTNEKLFF.

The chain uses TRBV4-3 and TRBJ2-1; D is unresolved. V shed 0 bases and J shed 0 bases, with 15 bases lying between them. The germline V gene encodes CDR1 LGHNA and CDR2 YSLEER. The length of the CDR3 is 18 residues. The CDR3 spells CASSQDSEFLSSYNEQFF. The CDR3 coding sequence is TGCGCCAGCAGCCAAGATTCGGAGTTTCTTAGCTCCTACAATGAGCAGTTCTTC.

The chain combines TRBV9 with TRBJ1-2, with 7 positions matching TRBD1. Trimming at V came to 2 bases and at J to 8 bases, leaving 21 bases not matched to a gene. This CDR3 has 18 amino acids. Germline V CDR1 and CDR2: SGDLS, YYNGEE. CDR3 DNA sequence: TGTGCCAGCAGCGTTTTTGAGACGGGAAGGACAGGAACCGGCGGCTACACCTTC. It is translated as CASSVFETGRTGTGGYTF.

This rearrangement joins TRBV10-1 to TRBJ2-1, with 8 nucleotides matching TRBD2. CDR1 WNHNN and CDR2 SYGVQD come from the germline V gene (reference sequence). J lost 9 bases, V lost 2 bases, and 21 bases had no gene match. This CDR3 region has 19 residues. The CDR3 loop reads CASSEPTPRGRSIVGEQFF. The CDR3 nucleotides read TGCGCCAGCAGTGAGCCGACCCCCCGCGGGAGGTCGATAGTGGGTGAGCAGTTCTTC.

The DNA of the CDR3 is TGTGCCATTGGGACAGCTTCTAATGAGCAGTTCTTC. This encodes CAIGTASNEQFF. This chain joins TRBV10-3 and TRBJ2-1; 7 positions agree with TRBD1. The CDR3 has 12 residues. Germline CDR1 and CDR2: ENHRY and SYGVKD. V lost 9 bases and J lost 7; bases outside the gene matches: 6.

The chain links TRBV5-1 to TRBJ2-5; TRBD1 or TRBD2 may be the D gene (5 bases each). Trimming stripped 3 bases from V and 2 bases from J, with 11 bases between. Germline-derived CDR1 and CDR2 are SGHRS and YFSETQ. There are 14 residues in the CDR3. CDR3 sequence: CASSSPRGQETQYF. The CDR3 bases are TGCGCCAGCAGCTCCCCGAGGGGTCAAGAGACCCAGTACTTC. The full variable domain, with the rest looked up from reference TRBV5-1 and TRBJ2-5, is KAGVTQTPRYLIKTRGQQVTLSCSPISGHRSVSWYQQTPGQGLQFLFEYFSETQRNKGNFPGRFSGRQFSNSRSEMNVSTLELGDSALYLCASSSPRGQETQYFGPGTRLLVL.

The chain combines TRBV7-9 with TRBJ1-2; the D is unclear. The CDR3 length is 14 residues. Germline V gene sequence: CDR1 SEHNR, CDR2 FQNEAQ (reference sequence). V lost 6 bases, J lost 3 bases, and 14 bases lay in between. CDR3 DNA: TGTGCCAGCAGTTCCTTTATGTCTTACTATGGCTACACCTTC. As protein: CASSSFMSYYGYTF.

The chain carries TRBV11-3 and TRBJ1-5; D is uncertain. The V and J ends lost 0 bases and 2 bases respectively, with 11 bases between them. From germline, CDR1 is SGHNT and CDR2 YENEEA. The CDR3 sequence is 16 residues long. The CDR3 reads CASSLDTHGGNQPQHF. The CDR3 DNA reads TGTGCCAGCAGCTTAGATACCCACGGGGGCAATCAGCCCCAGCATTTT.

CDR3 nucleotides: TGCGCCAGCAGTCAAAGGTACAGCGGAGCTCAAGAGACCCAGTACTTC. Its translation is CASSQRYSGAQETQYF. The chain recombines TRBV23-1 with TRBJ2-5; possible D gene TRBD2, 5 bases. TRBV23-1 falls under the ORF class, with uncertain function. Between the trimmed V and J ends, which lost 2 bases and 2 bases, there was a span of 15 bases. The length of the CDR3 is 16 residues.

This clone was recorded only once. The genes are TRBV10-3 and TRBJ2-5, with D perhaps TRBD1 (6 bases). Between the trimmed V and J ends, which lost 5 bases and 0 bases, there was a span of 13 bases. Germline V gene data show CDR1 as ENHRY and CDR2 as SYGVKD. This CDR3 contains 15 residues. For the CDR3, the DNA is TGTGCCATCAGTCCCGGGACATTGTACCAAGAGACCCAGTACTTC. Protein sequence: CAISPGTLYQETQYF.

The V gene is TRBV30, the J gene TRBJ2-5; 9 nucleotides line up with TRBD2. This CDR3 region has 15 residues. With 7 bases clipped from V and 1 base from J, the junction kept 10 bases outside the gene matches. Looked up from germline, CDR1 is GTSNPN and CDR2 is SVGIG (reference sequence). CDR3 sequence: CAYSSAGGFQETQYF. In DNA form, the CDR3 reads TGTGCCTACTCATCCGCGGGGGGGTTCCAAGAGACCCAGTACTTC.

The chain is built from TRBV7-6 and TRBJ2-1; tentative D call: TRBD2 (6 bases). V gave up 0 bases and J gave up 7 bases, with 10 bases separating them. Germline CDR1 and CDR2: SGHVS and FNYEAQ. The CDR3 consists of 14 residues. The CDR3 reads CASSLAQGGNEQFF. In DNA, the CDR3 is TGTGCCAGCAGCTTAGCGCAAGGAGGGAATGAGCAGTTCTTC.

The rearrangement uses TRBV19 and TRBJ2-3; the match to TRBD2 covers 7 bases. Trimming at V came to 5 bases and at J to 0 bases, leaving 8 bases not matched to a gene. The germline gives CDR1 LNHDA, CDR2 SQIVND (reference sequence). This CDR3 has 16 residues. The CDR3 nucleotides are TGTGCCAGTAGTCCGGCTAGCGGTTTTAGCACAGATACGCAGTATTTT. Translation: CASSPASGFSTDTQYF.

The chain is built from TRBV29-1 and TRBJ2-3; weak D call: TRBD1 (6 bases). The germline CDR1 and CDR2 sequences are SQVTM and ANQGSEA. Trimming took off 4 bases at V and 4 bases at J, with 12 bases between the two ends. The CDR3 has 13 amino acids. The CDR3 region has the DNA TGCAGCGTTGCTCCAGGGGTGTCAGATACGCAGTATTTT. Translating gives CSVAPGVSDTQYF.

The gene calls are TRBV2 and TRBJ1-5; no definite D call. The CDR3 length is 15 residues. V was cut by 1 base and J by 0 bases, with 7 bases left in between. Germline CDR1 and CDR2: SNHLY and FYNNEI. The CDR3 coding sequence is TGTGCCAGCAGTGAAGGAGGGATTAGCAATCAGCCCCAGCATTTT. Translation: CASSEGGISNQPQHF.

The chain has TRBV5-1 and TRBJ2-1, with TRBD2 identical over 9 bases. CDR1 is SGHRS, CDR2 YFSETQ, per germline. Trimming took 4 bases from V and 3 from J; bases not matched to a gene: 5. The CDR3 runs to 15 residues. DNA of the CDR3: TGCGCCAGCAGCCATAGCGGGGGCCTCTACAATGAGCAGTTCTTC. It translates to CASSHSGGLYNEQFF.

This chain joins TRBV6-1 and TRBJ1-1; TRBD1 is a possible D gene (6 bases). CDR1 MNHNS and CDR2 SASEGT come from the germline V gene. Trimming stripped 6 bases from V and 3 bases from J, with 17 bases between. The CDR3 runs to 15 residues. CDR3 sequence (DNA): TGTGCCAGCAGAAACCAGGGGAAGGCTGACACTGAAGCTTTCTTT. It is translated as CASRNQGKADTEAFF.

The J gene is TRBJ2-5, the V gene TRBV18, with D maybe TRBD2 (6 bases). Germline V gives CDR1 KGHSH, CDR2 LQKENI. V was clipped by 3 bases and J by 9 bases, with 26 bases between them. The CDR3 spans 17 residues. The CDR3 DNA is TGTGCCAGCTCACCTACTTATAGACCGGGAGAATTTGCGGCCCAGTACTTC. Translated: CASSPTYRPGEFAAQYF.

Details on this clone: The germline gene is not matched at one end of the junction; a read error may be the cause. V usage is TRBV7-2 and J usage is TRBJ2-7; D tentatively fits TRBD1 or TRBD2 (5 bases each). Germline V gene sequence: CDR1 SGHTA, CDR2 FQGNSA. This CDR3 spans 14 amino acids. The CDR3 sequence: CASSPPRDPVHMRF. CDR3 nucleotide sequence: TGTGCCAGCAGCCCCCCCCGGGACCCGGTCCATATGCGCTTC.

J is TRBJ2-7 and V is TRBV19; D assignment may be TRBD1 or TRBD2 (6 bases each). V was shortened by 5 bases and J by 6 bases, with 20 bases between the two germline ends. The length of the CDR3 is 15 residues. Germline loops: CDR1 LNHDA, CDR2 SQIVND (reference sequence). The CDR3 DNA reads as TGTGCCAGTAGTCCAGACGGGGGCTCTAGCGCCGAGCAGTACTTC. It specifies CASSPDGGSSAEQYF. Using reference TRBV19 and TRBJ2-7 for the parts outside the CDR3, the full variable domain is DGGITQSPKYLFRKEGQNVTLSCEQNLNHDAMYWYRQDPGQGLRLIYYSQIVNDFQKGDIAEGYSVSREKKESFPLTVTSAQKNPTAFYLCASSPDGGSSAEQYFGPGTRLTVT.

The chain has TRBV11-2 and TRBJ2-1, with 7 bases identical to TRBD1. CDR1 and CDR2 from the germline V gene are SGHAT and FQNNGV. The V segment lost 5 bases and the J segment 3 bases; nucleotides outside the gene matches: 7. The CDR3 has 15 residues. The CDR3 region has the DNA TGTGCCAGCAGCCCGGGACAGCGAGTCTACAATGAGCAGTTCTTC. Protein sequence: CASSPGQRVYNEQFF.

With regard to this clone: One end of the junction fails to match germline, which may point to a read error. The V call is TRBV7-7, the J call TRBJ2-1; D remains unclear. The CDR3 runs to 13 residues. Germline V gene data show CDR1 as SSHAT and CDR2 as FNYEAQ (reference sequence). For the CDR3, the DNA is TGTGCTAGCAGCTTAGGAAGGGACAATGAGCAGTTCTTC. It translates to CASSLGRDNEQFF.